The entry below gives a single T cell receptor (beta chain) sequence along with its context. This record belongs to a study of cytomegalovirus exposure and HLA in healthy donors. Study overall: The same platform used for the approximately 670 first-cohort repertoires was also used for the 95 to 150 validation repertoires, as a later analysis reported.

CDR1 is SGDLS and CDR2 is YYNGEE in the germline V gene. The CDR3 length is 15 residues. Between the trimmed V and J ends, which lost 0 bases and 6 bases, there was a span of 14 bases. The method was immunoSEQ multiplex PCR; TCRdb's version includes in-frame clones alone and lacks a portion of them. The sample lists over 200,000 clones, 88% occurring once. The sequenced material came from PBMCs. This clonotype was sampled from a woman between 18 and 30 years old in good health and CMV-seronegative. J is TRBJ2-3 and V is TRBV9; tentatively, D is TRBD2 (6 bases). CDR3 DNA: TGTGCCAGCAGCGTAGAGGGACTTCCTTCTGATACGCAGTATTTT. It codes for CASSVEGLPSDTQYF.